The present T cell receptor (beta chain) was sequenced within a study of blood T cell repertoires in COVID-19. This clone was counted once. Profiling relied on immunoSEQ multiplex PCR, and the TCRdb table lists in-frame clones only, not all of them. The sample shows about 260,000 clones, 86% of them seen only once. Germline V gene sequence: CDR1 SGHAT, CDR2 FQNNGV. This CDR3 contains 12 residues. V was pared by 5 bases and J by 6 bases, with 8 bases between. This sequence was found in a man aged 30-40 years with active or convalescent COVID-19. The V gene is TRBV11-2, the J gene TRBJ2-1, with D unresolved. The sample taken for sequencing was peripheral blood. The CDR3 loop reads CASSPFSNEQFF. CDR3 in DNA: TGTGCCAGCAGCCCCTTCTCCAATGAGCAGTTCTTC.